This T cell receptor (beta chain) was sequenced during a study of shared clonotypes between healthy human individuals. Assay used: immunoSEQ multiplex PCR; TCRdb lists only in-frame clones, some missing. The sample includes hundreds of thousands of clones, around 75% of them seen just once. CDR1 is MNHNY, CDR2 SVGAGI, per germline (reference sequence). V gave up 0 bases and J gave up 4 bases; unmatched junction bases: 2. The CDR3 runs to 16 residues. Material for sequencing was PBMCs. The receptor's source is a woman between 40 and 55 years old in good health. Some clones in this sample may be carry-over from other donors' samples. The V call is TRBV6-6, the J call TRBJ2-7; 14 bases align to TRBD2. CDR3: CASSYSGLAGDYEQYF. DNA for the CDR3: TGTGCCAGCAGTTACTCGGGACTAGCGGGAGATTACGAGCAGTACTTC.